This TCR beta chain derives from a study of shared clonotypes between healthy human individuals. The CDR3 has 13 amino acids. Trimming pared 2 bases from V and 4 bases from J, leaving 7 bases between. From germline, CDR1 is SGHTA and CDR2 FQGNSA. Clones were read by immunoSEQ multiplex PCR, and TCRdb kept only the in-frame ones, dropping some. The sample contains roughly 1,100,000 clones, around 75% of which appear only once. J is TRBJ2-3 and V is TRBV7-2; D is possibly TRBD1 or TRBD2 (5 bases each). The sequence was collected from a man aged 18-30 years in good health. Sequencing was done on a sample of memory CD4+ T cells sorted from blood. The subset: CD45RA-negative fraction. This CDR3 reads CASSLLGADTQYF. In DNA, the CDR3 is TGTGCCAGCAGCTTATTGGGGGCAGATACGCAGTATTTT.